This T cell receptor (beta chain) was documented in a study of early T cells in non-severe SARS-CoV-2 infection. TCRdb reprocessed the 5' RACE reads via MiXCR and lists one record per CDR3 protein. The sample lists about 68,000 distinct CDR3 sequences; 12% were seen once. This clonotype was seen many times. V was cut by 5 bases and J by 0 bases, with 8 bases left in between. Germline V gene data show CDR1 as MNHEY and CDR2 as SVGEGT. CDR3 length: 14 residues. V is TRBV6-2 or TRBV6-3 and J is TRBJ2-1; D gene ambiguous. The sequence derives from an adult who was a healthcare worker with PCR-confirmed SARS-CoV-2 infection or an uninfected control (not recorded which). Sequenced input: whole blood. The CDR3: CASSPRSSYNEQFF. Written as DNA, the CDR3 is TGTGCCAGCAGTCCCCGGAGCTCCTACAATGAGCAGTTCTTC.